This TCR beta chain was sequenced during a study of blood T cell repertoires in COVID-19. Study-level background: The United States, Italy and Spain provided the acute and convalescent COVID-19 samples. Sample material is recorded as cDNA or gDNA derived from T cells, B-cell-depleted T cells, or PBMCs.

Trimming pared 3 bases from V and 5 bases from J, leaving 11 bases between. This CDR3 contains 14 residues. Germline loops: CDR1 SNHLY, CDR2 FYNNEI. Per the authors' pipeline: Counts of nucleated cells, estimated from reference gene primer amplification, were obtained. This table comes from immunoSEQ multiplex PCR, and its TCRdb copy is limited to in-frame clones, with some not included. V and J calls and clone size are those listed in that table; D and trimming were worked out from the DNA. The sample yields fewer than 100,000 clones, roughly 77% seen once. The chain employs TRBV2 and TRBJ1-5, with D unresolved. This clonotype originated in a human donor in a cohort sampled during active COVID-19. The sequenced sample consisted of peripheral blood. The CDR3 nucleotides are TGTGCCAGCAGTGATAGAGTCCTTGATCAGCCCCAGCATTTT. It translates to CASSDRVLDQPQHF. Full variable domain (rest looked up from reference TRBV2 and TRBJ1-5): EPEVTQTPSHQVTQMGQEVILRCVPISNHLYFYWYRQILGQKVEFLVSFYNNEISEKSEIFDDQFSVERPDGSNFTLKIRSTKLEDSAMYFCASSDRVLDQPQHFGDGTRLSIL.